Presented here are 25 T cell receptor beta chains from one specimen sequenced in a study of blood T cell repertoires in COVID-19 (dated by TCRdb to the early 2020s). The library was produced with the immunoSEQ multiplex PCR assay. The source is immuneACCESS, and TCRdb retained only in-frame sequences with V and J called. Part of the clones is not carried over; for the studies checked, unresolved V genes explain less than half of this, and the remainder is unexplained. Across this sample there are around 270,000 clones, with 80% to 90% seen only once. The ten largest clones represent about 4.6% of the sample. The sequencing sample was made of peripheral blood. These receptors were obtained from a man aged 35 to 55 with acute or convalescent COVID-19.

V usage is TRBV3-1 (or the pseudogene TRBV3-2) and J usage is TRBJ2-3; 7 nucleotides line up with TRBD2. CDR1 is LGHDT, CDR2 YNNKEL, per germline (reference sequence). The CDR3 runs to 15 residues. V shed 4 bases, J shed 3 bases, and the junction held 7 bases outside the gene matches. The CDR3 DNA is TGTGCCAGCAGCCGCGGCCGGGGGGAAACAGATACGCAGTATTTT. Protein: CASSRGRGETDTQYF.

The rearrangement uses TRBV25-1 and TRBJ1-3; D is possibly TRBD1 (5 bases). CDR1 and CDR2 from the germline V gene are MGHDK and SYGVNS. The CDR3 is 12 amino acids. V lost 4 bases, J lost 7 bases, and 8 bases lay in between. Here the CDR3 reads CASSVGGNTIYF. The CDR3 DNA sequence: TGTGCCAGCAGTGTGGGGGGGAACACCATATATTTT.

This clone was detected a few times. V and J are TRBV5-4 and TRBJ2-7; perhaps TRBD2 as D (7 bases). Germline CDR1 reads SGHNT; CDR2 reads YYREEE (reference sequence). Trimming cost V 0 bases and J 4 bases, with 14 bases left between them. This CDR3 contains 15 residues. The CDR3 here is CASSLEGGDTYEQYF. The CDR3 region has the DNA TGTGCCAGCAGCTTGGAGGGGGGGGATACTTACGAGCAGTACTTC. Full variable domain (remainder filled in from reference TRBV5-4 and TRBJ2-7): ETGVTQSPTHLIKTRGQQVTLRCSSQSGHNTVSWYQQALGQGPQFIFQYYREEENGRGNFPPRFSGLQFPNYSSELNVNALELDDSALYLCASSLEGGDTYEQYFGPGTRLTVT.

V and J are TRBV2 and TRBJ1-2, with TRBD1 identical over 7 bases. The CDR3 has 11 residues. With 8 bases clipped from V and 3 bases from J, the junction kept 0 bases outside the gene matches. From germline, CDR1 is SNHLY and CDR2 FYNNEI. The chain's CDR3 is CASDRDYGYTF. For the CDR3, the DNA is TGTGCCAGCGACAGGGACTATGGCTACACCTTC.

The chain uses TRBV6-1 and TRBJ1-1; tentative D call: TRBD1 (5 bases). This CDR3 is built from 14 residues. Per germline, CDR1 MNHNS and CDR2 SASEGT. Trimming removed 2 bases from V and 6 bases from J, with 13 bases in between. Written as DNA, the CDR3 is TGTGCCAGCAGTGAAAGGTCCGGGGGTCCTGAAGCTTTCTTT. Translation: CASSERSGGPEAFF.

The rearrangement uses TRBV27 and TRBJ2-1; possibly TRBD2 for D (5 bases). The CDR3 has 16 amino acids. Per the germline V gene, CDR1 is MNHEY and CDR2 is SMNVEV (reference sequence). Trimming took off 5 bases at V and 6 bases at J, with 20 bases between the two ends. The CDR3 here is CASSAWVRLGGNEQFF. DNA for the CDR3: TGTGCCAGCAGTGCCTGGGTGCGCCTCGGAGGCAATGAGCAGTTCTTC.

This chain uses TRBV7-3 with TRBJ2-1; the match to TRBD1 covers 12 bases. V dropped 2 bases and J dropped 12; count of bases not matched to a gene: 8. Germline V CDR1 and CDR2: SGHTA, FQGTGA. CDR3 size: 15 residues. CDR3 protein: CASSLGTGGQRRQFF. As DNA, the CDR3 is TGTGCCAGCAGCTTAGGGACAGGGGGCCAAAGGCGGCAGTTCTTC.

This clone was detected once. The chain uses TRBV19 and TRBJ1-1, with D perhaps TRBD1 (6 bases). The CDR3 is made up of 14 amino acids. V gave up 7 bases and J gave up 1 base, with 13 bases separating them. Germline V gene sequence: CDR1 LNHDA, CDR2 SQIVND (reference sequence). The chain's CDR3 is CASNTGSGNTEAFF. The CDR3 DNA reads TGTGCCAGTAATACAGGGTCTGGGAACACTGAAGCTTTCTTT.

This sequence joins TRBV12-5 and TRBJ2-5; the D gene is possibly TRBD1 (6 bases). This CDR3 spans 14 amino acids. V lost 4 bases to trimming and J lost 5 bases, with 14 bases between them. Germline V gene data show CDR1 as LGHNT and CDR2 as FRNRAP. The CDR3 nucleotides are TGTGCTAGTGGTTCCGAAGGGGGTTGGGAGACCCAGTACTTC. It translates to CASGSEGGWETQYF. Filled out from reference TRBV12-5 and TRBJ2-5, the complete variable domain reads DARVTQTPRHKVTEMGQEVTMRCQPILGHNTVFWYRQTMMQGLELLAYFRNRAPLDDSGMPKDRFSAEMPDATLATLKIQPSEPRDSAVYFCASGSEGGWETQYFGPGTRLLVL.

The V and J genes are TRBV30 and TRBJ1-1; D is ambiguous. Between the trimmed V and J ends, which lost 3 bases and 5 bases, there was a span of 10 bases. Germline V gene lookup returns CDR1 GTSNPN and CDR2 SVGIG (reference sequence). The CDR3 spans 12 residues. This CDR3 reads CAWSAGRTEAFF. As DNA, the CDR3 is TGTGCCTGGAGCGCAGGTAGAACTGAAGCTTTCTTT.

The chain links TRBV18 to TRBJ2-1, with 8 bases matching TRBD1. The CDR3 has 15 residues. Losses at the gene ends were 2 bases for V and 5 bases for J; bases not matched to a gene: 5. Germline values: CDR1 KGHSH, CDR2 LQKENI. The CDR3 DNA sequence: TGTGCCAGCTCACCAATAACAGGGGGACACAATGAGCAGTTCTTC. It yields the protein CASSPITGGHNEQFF.

V and J are TRBV5-6 and TRBJ1-6; the match to TRBD1 covers 7 bases. Germline V gene lookup returns CDR1 SGHDT and CDR2 YYEEEE. CDR3 size: 14 residues. Losses at the gene ends were 3 bases for V and 9 bases for J; bases not matched to a gene: 6. The CDR3 DNA follows: TGTGCCAGCAGCTCCGGCAGACAGGGTTCACCCCTCCACTTT. The encoded protein is CASSSGRQGSPLHF.

The V call is TRBV19, the J call TRBJ2-6; D may be TRBD1 (6 bases). The CDR3 covers 14 residues. Trimming pared 8 bases from V and 4 bases from J, leaving 12 bases between. Germline loops: CDR1 LNHDA, CDR2 SQIVND (reference sequence). The CDR3 nucleotides are TGTGCCAGTCGAGTTCAGGGGGGGGCCAACGTCCTGACTTTC. Encoded protein: CASRVQGGANVLTF. The full variable domain, with the rest looked up from reference TRBV19 and TRBJ2-6, is DGGITQSPKYLFRKEGQNVTLSCEQNLNHDAMYWYRQDPGQGLRLIYYSQIVNDFQKGDIAEGYSVSREKKESFPLTVTSAQKNPTAFYLCASRVQGGANVLTFGAGSRLTVL.

Concerning this clone itself: Other DNA variants within this sample encode the same CDR3. The rearrangement uses TRBV2 and TRBJ2-7; 11 nucleotides align to TRBD1. The trim removed 6 bases at V and 2 bases at J, leaving 3 bases unmatched. Germline-derived CDR1 and CDR2 are SNHLY and FYNNEI. The CDR3 totals 14 residues. The CDR3 reads CASRPGQGAYEQYF. The CDR3 nucleotides read TGTGCCAGCAGGCCGGGACAGGGGGCCTACGAGCAGTACTTC.

The chain recombines TRBV2 with TRBJ1-1; D is undetermined. V lost 2 bases and J lost 11, with 15 bases in between. The CDR3 is 13 residues long. Germline-derived CDR1 and CDR2 are SNHLY and FYNNEI. The CDR3 sequence is CASSESGVGLAFF. The CDR3 DNA reads as TGTGCCAGCAGTGAATCCGGGGTTGGGTTGGCTTTCTTT.

The chain carries TRBV6-5 and TRBJ2-2; D gene uncertain. CDR3 size: 14 residues. Per the germline V gene, CDR1 is MNHEY and CDR2 is SVGAGI. V was shortened by 8 bases and J by 5 bases, with 15 bases between the two germline ends. The CDR3 DNA reads TGTGCCAGCTTCCTAATTGCAGGAACCGGGGAGCTGTTTTTT. Amino acids: CASFLIAGTGELFF.

The CDR3 bases are TGTGCCACCAATAGTTTCACCGGGGAGCTGTTTTTT. Amino acids: CATNSFTGELFF. The rearrangement joins TRBV24-1 to TRBJ2-2; the D is unclear. V was trimmed by 8 bases and J by 4 bases, leaving 7 bases between them. The length of the CDR3 is 12 residues. Germline V gives CDR1 KGHDR, CDR2 SFDVKD.

This rearrangement joins TRBV19 to TRBJ2-2, with 7 nucleotides matching TRBD1. This CDR3 contains 15 residues. From germline, CDR1 is LNHDA and CDR2 SQIVND (reference sequence). The ends lost 5 bases at V and 4 bases at J; junction bases unmatched: 7. The CDR3 is CASSPRTGSTGELFF. DNA of the CDR3: TGTGCCAGTAGTCCCCGGACAGGATCCACCGGGGAGCTGTTTTTT.

The chain combines TRBV6-1 with TRBJ2-3; the D gene is possibly TRBD1 (6 bases). The ends were cut back, 1 base at V and 5 bases at J, with 10 bases in the middle. This CDR3 is 14 amino acids long. Germline CDR1 reads MNHNS; CDR2 reads SASEGT. The CDR3 nucleotides read TGTGCCAGCAGTGAAGACCAGGGGTTAGATACGCAGTATTTT. This sequence encodes CASSEDQGLDTQYF.

V is TRBV6-6 and J is TRBJ1-5, with D possibly being TRBD1 (5 bases). This CDR3 spans 15 amino acids. Germline-derived CDR1 and CDR2 are MNHNY and SVGAGI (reference sequence). Trimming pared 0 bases from V and 5 bases from J, leaving 11 bases between. The CDR3 here is CASSYSGQGDQPQHF. For the CDR3, the DNA is TGTGCCAGCAGTTACTCCGGGCAGGGCGATCAGCCCCAGCATTTT.

The genes are TRBV12-3 or TRBV12-4 and TRBJ2-5; D is unclear. This CDR3 is built from 13 residues. V lost 8 bases and J 5 bases, leaving 15 bases between the germline ends. The CDR3 DNA sequence: TGTGCCAGCGGAGCTCAAGGTTCGGAGACCCAGTACTTC. Protein: CASGAQGSETQYF.

This rearrangement joins TRBV6-1 to TRBJ1-2, with TRBD1 as a possible D gene (5 bases). V dropped 3 bases and J dropped 5 bases, with 10 bases sitting between them. CDR1 is MNHNS, CDR2 SASEGT, per germline. The CDR3 spans 13 residues. The CDR3 region has the DNA TGTGCCAGCAGTGAGGAGGGGAGGTATGGCTACACCTTC. This codes for CASSEEGRYGYTF.

This clone has just a few counts. The chain uses TRBV12-3 or TRBV12-4 and TRBJ1-2, with D unclear. The CDR3 extends over 13 amino acids. Trimming removed 1 base at V and 7 bases at J, with 10 bases between. The CDR3, as DNA: TGTGCCAGCAGTTTAGGAGGCCTGGGTGGCTACACCTTC. It is translated as CASSLGGLGGYTF.

V gene TRBV5-4 combines with J gene TRBJ2-3, with 8 bases that match TRBD2. This CDR3 has 15 residues. The V gene end was trimmed by 6 bases and the J gene end by 2 bases; junction bases not matched to a gene: 8. Germline V CDR1 and CDR2: SGHNT, YYREEE (reference sequence). The CDR3 sequence: CASTPSGGTTDTQYF. The CDR3 DNA sequence: TGTGCCAGCACCCCTTCGGGGGGGACCACAGATACGCAGTATTTT.

CDR3 sequence reads: CATSDLSREGGEQFF. In nucleotides, the CDR3 is TGTGCCACCAGTGATTTGTCCCGTGAAGGCGGTGAGCAGTTCTTC. The chain uses TRBV24-1 and TRBJ2-1; D unclear. The V end lost 0 bases, the J end lost 9 bases, and 14 bases lay between the germline ends. CDR1 is KGHDR and CDR2 is SFDVKD in the germline V gene. This CDR3 has 15 residues.